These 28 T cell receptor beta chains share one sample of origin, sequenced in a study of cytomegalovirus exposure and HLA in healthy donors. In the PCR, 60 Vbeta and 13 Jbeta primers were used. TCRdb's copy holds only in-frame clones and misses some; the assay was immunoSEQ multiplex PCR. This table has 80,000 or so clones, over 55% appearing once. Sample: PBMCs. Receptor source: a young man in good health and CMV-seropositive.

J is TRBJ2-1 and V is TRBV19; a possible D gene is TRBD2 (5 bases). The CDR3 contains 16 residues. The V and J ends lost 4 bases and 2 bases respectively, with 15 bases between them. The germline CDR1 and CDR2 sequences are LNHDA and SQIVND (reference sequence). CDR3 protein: CASSNPSGSTYNEQFF. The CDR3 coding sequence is TGTGCCAGTAGTAACCCCTCGGGGTCTACCTACAATGAGCAGTTCTTC.

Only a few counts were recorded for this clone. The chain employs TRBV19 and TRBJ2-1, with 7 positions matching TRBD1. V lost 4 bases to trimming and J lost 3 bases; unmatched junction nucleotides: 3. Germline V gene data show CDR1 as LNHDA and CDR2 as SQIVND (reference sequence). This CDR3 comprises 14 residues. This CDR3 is CASSSDRDYNEQFF. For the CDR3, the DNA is TGTGCCAGTAGTAGCGACAGGGACTACAATGAGCAGTTCTTC.

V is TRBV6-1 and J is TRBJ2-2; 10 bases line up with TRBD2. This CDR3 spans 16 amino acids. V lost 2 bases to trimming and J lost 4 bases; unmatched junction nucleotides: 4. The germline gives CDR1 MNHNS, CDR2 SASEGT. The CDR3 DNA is TGTGCCAGCAGTGAATTTCCTAGCGGGAGCACCGGGGAGCTGTTTTTT. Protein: CASSEFPSGSTGELFF.

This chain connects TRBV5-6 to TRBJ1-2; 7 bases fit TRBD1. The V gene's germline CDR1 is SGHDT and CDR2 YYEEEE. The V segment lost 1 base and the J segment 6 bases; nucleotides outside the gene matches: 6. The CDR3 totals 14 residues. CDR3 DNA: TGTGCCAGCAGCTTGTGGGACAGTCCTCATGGCTACACCTTC. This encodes CASSLWDSPHGYTF.

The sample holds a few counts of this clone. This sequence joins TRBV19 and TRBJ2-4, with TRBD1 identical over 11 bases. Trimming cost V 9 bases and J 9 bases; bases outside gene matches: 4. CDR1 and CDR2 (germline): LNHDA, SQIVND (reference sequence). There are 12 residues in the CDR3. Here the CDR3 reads CARRDRGFIQYF. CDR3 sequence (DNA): TGTGCCAGAAGGGACAGGGGGTTCATTCAGTACTTC.

This chain's CDR3 is CASSQDRYRGPAGTEAFF. The CDR3 nucleotides are TGCGCCAGCAGCCAAGACCGGTACCGGGGCCCAGCGGGCACTGAAGCTTTCTTT. The gene calls are TRBV4-1 and TRBJ1-1; tentative D call: TRBD1 (5 bases). The CDR3 is 18 amino acids. The germline gives CDR1 MGHRA, CDR2 YSYEKL. V shed 0 bases and J shed 4 bases, with 21 bases lying between them.

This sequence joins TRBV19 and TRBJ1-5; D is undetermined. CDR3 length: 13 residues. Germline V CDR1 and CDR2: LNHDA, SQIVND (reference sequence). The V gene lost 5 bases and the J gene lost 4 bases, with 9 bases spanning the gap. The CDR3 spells CASSLLRNQPQHF. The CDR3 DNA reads TGTGCCAGTAGTTTATTGAGGAATCAGCCCCAGCATTTT.

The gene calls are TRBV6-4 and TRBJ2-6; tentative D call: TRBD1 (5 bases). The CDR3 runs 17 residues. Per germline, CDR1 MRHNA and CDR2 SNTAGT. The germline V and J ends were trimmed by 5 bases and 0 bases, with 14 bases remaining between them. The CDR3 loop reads CASSQGESSSGANVLTF. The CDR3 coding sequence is TGTGCCAGCAGTCAGGGTGAATCAAGCTCTGGGGCCAACGTCCTGACTTTC.

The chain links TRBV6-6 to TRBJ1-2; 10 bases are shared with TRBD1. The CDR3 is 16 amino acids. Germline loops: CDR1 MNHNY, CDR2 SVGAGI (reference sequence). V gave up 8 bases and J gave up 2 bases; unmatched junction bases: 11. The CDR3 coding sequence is TGTGCCAGCCTCCGGGACAGGGGCGACGGAAACTATGGCTACACCTTC. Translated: CASLRDRGDGNYGYTF.

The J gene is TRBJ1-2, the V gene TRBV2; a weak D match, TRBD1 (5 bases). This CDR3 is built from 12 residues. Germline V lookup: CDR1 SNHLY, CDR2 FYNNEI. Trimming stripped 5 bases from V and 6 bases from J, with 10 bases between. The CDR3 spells CASSSGEDGYTF. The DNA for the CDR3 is TGTGCCAGCAGTTCGGGGGAAGATGGCTACACCTTC.

CDR3 sequence: CASSYSSGDTEAFF. DNA for the CDR3: TGTGCCAGCAGTTATTCATCAGGGGACACTGAAGCTTTCTTT. The chain is built from TRBV6-5 and TRBJ1-1; TRBD1 is a possible D gene (6 bases). Germline lookup yields CDR1 MNHEY and CDR2 SVGAGI. V lost 3 bases and J lost 3, with 11 bases in between. This CDR3 has 14 amino acids.

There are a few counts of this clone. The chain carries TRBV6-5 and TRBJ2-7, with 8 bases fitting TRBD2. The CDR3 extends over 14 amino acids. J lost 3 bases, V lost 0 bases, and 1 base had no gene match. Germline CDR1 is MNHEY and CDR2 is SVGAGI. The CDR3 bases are TGTGCCAGCAGTTACTCGGCGGGGGGCTACGAGCAGTACTTC. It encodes CASSYSAGGYEQYF.

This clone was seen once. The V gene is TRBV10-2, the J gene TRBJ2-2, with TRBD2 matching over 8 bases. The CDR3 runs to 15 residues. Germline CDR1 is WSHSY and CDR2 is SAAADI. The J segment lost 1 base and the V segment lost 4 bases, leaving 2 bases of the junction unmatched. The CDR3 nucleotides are TGCGCCAGCAGTGCCAGCGGGGGGAACACCGGGGAGCTGTTTTTT. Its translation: CASSASGGNTGELFF.

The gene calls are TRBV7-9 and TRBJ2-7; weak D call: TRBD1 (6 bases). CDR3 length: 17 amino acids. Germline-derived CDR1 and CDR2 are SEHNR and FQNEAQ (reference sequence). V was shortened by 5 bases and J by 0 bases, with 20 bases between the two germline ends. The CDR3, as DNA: TGTGCCAGCAGCCCCAGGGGTTTGTGGGACGGCTCCTACGAGCAGTACTTC. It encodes CASSPRGLWDGSYEQYF.

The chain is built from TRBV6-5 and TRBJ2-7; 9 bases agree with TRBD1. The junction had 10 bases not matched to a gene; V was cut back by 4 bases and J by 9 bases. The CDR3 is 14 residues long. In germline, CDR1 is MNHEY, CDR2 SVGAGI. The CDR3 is CASSFGTGRGGQYF. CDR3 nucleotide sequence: TGTGCCAGCAGTTTTGGGACAGGGAGAGGAGGGCAGTACTTC.

The CDR3 loop is CASNPRGRSYNEQFF. The CDR3 region has the DNA TGTGCCAGCAACCCCAGGGGTCGTTCCTACAATGAGCAGTTCTTC. The V gene is TRBV6-1, the J gene TRBJ2-1; D is possibly TRBD1 (6 bases). The CDR3 is made up of 15 amino acids. Germline V lookup: CDR1 MNHNS, CDR2 SASEGT. The V gene lost 7 bases and the J gene lost 1 base, with 14 bases spanning the gap.

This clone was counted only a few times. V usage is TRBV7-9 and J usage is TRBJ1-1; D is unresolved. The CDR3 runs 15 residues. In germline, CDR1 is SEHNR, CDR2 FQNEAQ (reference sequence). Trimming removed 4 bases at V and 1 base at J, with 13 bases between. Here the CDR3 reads CASSSAGSRNTEAFF. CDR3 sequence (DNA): TGTGCCAGCAGCTCGGCCGGGTCAAGGAACACTGAAGCTTTCTTT.

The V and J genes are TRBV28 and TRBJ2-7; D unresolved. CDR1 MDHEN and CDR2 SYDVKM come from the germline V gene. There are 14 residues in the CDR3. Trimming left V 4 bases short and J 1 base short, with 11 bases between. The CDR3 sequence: CASSSWPESYEQYF. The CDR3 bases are TGTGCCAGCAGTTCGTGGCCGGAGTCCTACGAGCAGTACTTC.

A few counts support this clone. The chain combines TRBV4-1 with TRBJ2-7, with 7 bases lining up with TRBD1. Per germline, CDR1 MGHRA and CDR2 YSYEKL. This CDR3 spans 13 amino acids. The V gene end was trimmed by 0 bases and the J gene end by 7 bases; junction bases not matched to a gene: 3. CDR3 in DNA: TGCGCCAGCAGCCAAGAAGGGGGCCGGGAGCAGTACTTC. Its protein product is CASSQEGGREQYF.

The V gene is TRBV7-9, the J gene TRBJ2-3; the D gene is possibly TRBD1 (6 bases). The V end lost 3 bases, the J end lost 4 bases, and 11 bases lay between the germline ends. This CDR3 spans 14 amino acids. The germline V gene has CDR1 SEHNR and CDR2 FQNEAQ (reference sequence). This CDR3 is CASSFTGSSDTQYF. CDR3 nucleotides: TGTGCCAGCAGCTTCACAGGGTCATCAGATACGCAGTATTTT.

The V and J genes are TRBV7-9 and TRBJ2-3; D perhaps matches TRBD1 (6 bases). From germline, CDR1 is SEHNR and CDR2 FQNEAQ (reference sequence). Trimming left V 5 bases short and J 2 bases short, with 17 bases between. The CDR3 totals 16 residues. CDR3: CASSHTQGSLTDTQYF. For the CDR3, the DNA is TGTGCCAGCAGCCATACACAGGGTTCCCTCACAGATACGCAGTATTTT.

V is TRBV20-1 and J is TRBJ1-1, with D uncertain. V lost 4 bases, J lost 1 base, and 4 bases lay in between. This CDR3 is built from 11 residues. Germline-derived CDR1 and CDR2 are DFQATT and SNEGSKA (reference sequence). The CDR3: CSANRNTEAFF. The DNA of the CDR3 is TGCAGTGCTAACAGGAACACTGAAGCTTTCTTT.

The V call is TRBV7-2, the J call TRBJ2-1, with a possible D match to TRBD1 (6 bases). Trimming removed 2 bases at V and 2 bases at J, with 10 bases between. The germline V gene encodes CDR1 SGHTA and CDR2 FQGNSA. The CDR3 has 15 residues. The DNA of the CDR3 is TGTGCCAGCAGCTTAAAGCAGGGGACCTACAATGAGCAGTTCTTC. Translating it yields CASSLKQGTYNEQFF.

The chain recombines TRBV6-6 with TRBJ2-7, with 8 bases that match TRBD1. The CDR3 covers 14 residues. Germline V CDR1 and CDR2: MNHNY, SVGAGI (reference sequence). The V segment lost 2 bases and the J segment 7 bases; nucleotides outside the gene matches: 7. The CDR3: CASSYESTGGEQYF. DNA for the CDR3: TGTGCCAGCAGTTACGAGAGCACAGGGGGAGAGCAGTACTTC.

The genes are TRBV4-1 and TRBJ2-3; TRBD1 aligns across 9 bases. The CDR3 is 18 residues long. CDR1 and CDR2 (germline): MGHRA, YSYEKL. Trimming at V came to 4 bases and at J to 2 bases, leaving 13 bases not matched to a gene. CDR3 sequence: CASSPTPVDRGDTDTQYF. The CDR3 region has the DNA TGCGCCAGCAGCCCGACGCCCGTGGACAGGGGTGACACAGATACGCAGTATTTT.

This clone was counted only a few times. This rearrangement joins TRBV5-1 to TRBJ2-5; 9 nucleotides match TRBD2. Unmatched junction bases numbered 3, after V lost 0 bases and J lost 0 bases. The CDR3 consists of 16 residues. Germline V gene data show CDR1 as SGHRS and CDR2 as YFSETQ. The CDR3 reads CASSLGSGGNQETQYF. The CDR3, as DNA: TGCGCCAGCAGCTTGGGGAGCGGGGGGAACCAAGAGACCCAGTACTTC.

The CDR3: CASSLDPGRNSPLHF. The CDR3 DNA is TGCGCCAGCAGCTTGGATCCGGGAAGAAATTCACCCCTCCACTTT. The chain employs TRBV5-1 and TRBJ1-6; D unresolved. V gave up 0 bases and J gave up 7 bases, with 11 bases separating them. The CDR3 sequence is 15 residues long. Germline loops: CDR1 SGHRS, CDR2 YFSETQ.

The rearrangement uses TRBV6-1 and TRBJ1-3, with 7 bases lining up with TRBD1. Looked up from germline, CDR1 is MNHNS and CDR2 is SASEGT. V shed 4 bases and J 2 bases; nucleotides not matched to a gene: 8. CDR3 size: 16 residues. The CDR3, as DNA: TGTGCCAGCAGTGCCCGACAGGGTACCACTGGAAACACCATATATTTT. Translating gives CASSARQGTTGNTIYF.